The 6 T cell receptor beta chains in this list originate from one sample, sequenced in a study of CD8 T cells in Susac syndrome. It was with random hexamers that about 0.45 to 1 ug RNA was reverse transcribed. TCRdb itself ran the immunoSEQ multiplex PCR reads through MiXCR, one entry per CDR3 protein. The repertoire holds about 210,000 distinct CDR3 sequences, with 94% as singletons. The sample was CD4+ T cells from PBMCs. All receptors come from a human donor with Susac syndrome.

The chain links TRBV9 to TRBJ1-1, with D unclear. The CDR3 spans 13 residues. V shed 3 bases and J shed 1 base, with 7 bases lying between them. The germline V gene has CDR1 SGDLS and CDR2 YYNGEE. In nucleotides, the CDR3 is TGTGCCAGCAGCGGGCCGGGGAACACTGAAGCTTTCTTT. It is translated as CASSGPGNTEAFF.

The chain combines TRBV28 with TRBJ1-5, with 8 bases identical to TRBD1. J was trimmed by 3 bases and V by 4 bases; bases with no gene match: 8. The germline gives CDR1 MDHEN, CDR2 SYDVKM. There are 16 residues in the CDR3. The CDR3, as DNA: TGTGCCAGCAGTTCCCTCGCACAGGGGGACAATCAGCCCCAGCATTTT. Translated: CASSSLAQGDNQPQHF.

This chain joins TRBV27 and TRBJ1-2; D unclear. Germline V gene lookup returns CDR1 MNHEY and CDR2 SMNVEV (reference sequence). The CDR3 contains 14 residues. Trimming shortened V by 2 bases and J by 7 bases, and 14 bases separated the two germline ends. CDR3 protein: CASSLRFRLGGYTF. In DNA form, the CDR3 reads TGTGCCAGCAGTTTAAGGTTCAGACTCGGTGGCTACACCTTC.

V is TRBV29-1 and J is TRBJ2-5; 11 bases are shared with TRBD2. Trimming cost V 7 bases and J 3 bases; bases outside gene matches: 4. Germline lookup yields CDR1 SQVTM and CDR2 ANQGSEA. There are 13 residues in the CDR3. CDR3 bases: TGCAGCGGACTGACTAGCGGGAAAGAGACCCAGTACTTC. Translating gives CSGLTSGKETQYF. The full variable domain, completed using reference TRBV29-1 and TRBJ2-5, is SAVISQKPSRDICQRGTSLTIQCQVDSQVTMMFWYRQQPGQSLTLIATANQGSEATYESGFVIDKFPISRPNLTFSTLTVSNMSPEDSSIYLCSGLTSGKETQYFGPGTRLLVL.

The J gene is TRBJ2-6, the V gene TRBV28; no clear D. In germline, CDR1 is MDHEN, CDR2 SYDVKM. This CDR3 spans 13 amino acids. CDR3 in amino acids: CATVYSGANVLTF. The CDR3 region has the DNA TGTGCTACGGTGTACTCTGGGGCCAACGTCCTGACTTTC. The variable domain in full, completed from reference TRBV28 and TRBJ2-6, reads DVKVTQSSRYLVKRTGEKVFLECVQDMDHENMFWYRQDPGLGLRLIYFSYDVKMKEKGDIPEGYSVSREKKERFSLILESASTNQTSMYLCATVYSGANVLTFGAGSRLTVL.

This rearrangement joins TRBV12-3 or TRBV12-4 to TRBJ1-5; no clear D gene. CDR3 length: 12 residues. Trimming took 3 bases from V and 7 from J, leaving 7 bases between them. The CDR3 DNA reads TGTGCCAGCAGTTTCGGGGAACAGCCCCAGCATTTT. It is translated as CASSFGEQPQHF.